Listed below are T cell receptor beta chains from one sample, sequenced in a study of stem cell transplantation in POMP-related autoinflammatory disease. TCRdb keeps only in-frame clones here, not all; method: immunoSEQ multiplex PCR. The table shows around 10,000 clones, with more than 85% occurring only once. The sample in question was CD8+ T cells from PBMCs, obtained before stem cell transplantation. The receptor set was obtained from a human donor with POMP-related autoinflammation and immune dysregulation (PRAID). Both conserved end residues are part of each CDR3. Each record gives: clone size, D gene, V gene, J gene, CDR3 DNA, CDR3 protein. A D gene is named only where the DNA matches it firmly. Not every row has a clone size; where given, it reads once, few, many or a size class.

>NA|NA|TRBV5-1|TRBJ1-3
TGCGCCAGCAGCTTGGAAAAGATCAACTCTGGAAACACCATATATTTT
CASSLEKINSGNTIYF
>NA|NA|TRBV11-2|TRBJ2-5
TGTGCCAGCAGCCATGGGGACCTTAGAGCCCAGTACTTC
CASSHGDLRAQYF
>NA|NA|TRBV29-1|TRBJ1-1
TGCAGCGTTGGCCAGGGATGGGGCACTGAAGCTTTCTTT
CSVGQGWGTEAFF
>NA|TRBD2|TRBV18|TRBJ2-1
TGTGCCAGCTCACCAGGAGTAGCGGGAGGACCCTACAATGAGCAGTTCTTC
CASSPGVAGGPYNEQFF
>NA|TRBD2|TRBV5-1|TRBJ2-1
TGCGCCAGCAGCTTCAGGGGAAGCGGGAGGGCCGACTACAATGAGCAGTTCTTC
CASSFRGSGRADYNEQFF
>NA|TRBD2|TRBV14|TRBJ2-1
TGTGCCAGCAGGCCTAGCGGGAGAAGTAATTACAATGAGCAGTTCTTC
CASRPSGRSNYNEQFF
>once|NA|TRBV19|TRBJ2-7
TGTGCCAGTAGTCCCACGGGGACCTACGAGCAGTACTTC
CASSPTGTYEQYF
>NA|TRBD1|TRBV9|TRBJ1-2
TGTGCCAGCAGCGTAGGGGGACAGCCAATGTCTAACTATGGCTACACCTTC
CASSVGGQPMSNYGYTF
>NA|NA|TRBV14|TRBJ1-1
TGTGCCAGCAGCCAGCGAAGCAGGACTAGGGTCGAAGCTTTCTTT
CASSQRSRTRVEAFF
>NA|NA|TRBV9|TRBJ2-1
TGTGCCAGCAGCGTAGGGATCCTCCACGGTGAGCAGTTCTTC
CASSVGILHGEQFF
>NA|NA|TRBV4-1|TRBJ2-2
TGCGCCAGCAGCCAAGCCGGGACTACCGGGGAGCTGTTTTTT
CASSQAGTTGELFF
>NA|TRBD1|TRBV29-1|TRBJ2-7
TGCAGCGGCAGACAGGGTAGCGAGCAGTACTTC
CSGRQGSEQYF
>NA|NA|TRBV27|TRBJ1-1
TGTGCCAGCAGTTTCGGCAGCCCTAACACTGAAGCTTTCTTT
CASSFGSPNTEAFF
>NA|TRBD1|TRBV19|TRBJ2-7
TGTGCCAGTAGTATAACAGGACAGGACGCGCTCTACGAGCAGTACTTC
CASSITGQDALYEQYF
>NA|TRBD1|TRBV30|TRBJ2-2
TGTGCCTGGAGTGAGACAGGGAGTTTCGGGGAGCTGTTTTTT
CAWSETGSFGELFF
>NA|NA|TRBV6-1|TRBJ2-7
TGTGCCAGCAGTGCAGGACATAGATCTAGGGAGCAGTACTTC
CASSAGHRSREQYF
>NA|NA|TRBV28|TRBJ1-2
TGTGCCAGCAGTTTATTAGCCGAAACGACCGACAACTATGGCTACACCTTC
CASSLLAETTDNYGYTF
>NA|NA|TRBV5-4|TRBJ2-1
TGTGCCACCGGACCCTTGGGGCTCTACAATGAGCAGTTCTTC
CATGPLGLYNEQFF
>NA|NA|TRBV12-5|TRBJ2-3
TGTGCTAGTGGCTCCCGGGTGGGAGACACAGATACGCAGTATTTT
CASGSRVGDTDTQYF
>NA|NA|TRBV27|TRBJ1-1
TGTGCCAGCAGTTTAGGAGGGGGCACTGAAGCTTTCTTT
CASSLGGGTEAFF
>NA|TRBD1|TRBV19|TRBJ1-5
TGTGCCAGTAGCCAGCTACCGGGACAGGGGATAGTGAAGGCCCAGCATTTT
CASSQLPGQGIVKAQHF
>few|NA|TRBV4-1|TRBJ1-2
TGCGCCAGCAGCCAAGATACAGGAGGGAACTATGGCTACACCTTC
CASSQDTGGNYGYTF
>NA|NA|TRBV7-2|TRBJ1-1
TGTGCCAGCTTTCGGCTGGGGGAAGACACTGAAGCTTTCTTT
CASFRLGEDTEAFF
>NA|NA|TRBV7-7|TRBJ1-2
TGTGCCAGCAGCCAAGATCCCCCCACTATACGAGGCTACACCTTC
CASSQDPPTIRGYTF
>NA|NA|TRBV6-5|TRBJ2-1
TGTGCCAGCAGTTTGTCGGTTTACGAAAATGAGCAGTTCTTC
CASSLSVYENEQFF
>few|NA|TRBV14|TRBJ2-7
TGTGCCAGCACAGCCACGCTGGGTATGACCGAGCAGTACTTC
CASTATLGMTEQYF
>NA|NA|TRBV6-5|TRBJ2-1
TGTGCCAGCAAGCGACAGAACTCCTACAATGAGCAGTTCTTC
CASKRQNSYNEQFF
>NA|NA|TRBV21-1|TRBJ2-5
TGTGCCAGCAGCAAAGCAGCACAGCCCCGCTACCAAGAGACCCAGTACTTC
CASSKAAQPRYQETQYF
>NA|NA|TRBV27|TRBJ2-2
TGTGCCAGCACTACCATAGGGGGCACCGGGGAGCTGTTTTTT
CASTTIGGTGELFF
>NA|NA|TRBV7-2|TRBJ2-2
TGTGCCAGCAGCTCTCACACAGTGCTTGTAGAGGAGCTGTTTTTT
CASSSHTVLVEELFF
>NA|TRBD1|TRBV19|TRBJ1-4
TGTGCCAGTACCCGGACAGGGGGCCTGAGTGAAAAACTGTTTTTT
CASTRTGGLSEKLFF
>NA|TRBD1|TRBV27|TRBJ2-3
TGTGCCAGCAGTTTTGAAGGGACAGGGGGCATGGATACGCAGTATTTT
CASSFEGTGGMDTQYF
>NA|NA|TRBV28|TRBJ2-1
TGTGCCAGCAGTCTCCCGGGTTATGAGCAGTTCTTC
CASSLPGYEQFF
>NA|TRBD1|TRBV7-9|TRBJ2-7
TGTGCCAGCAGCACAGGACAGGTCCAACCCTACGAGCAGTACTTC
CASSTGQVQPYEQYF
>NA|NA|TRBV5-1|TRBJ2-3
TGCGCCAGCAGCTTAGACAGGGAGGTCTTCACAGATACGCAGTATTTT
CASSLDREVFTDTQYF
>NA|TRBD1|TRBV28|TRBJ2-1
TGTGCCAGCAGTTCTCACTCACTAATCAGGGGGCTAGTCTCCTACAATGAGCAGTTCTTC
CASSSHSLIRGLVSYNEQFF
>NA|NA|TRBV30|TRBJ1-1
TGTGCCTGGAGATTTAAGGTTCAGAACACTGAAGCTTTCTTT
CAWRFKVQNTEAFF
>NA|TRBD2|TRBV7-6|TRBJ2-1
TGTGCCAGCAGCTTACCTAGCGGAAATGAGCAGTTCTTC
CASSLPSGNEQFF
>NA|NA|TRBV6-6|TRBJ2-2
TGTGCCAGCAGTTACGCTTCGGGTGGGGAGCTGTTTTTT
CASSYASGGELFF
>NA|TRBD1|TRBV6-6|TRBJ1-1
TGTGCCAGCAGTTACCCTGGGACAGCTCCCTATGAAGCTTTCTTT
CASSYPGTAPYEAFF
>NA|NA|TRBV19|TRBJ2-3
TGTGCCAGTAGTATAGGGGGAGGCACAGATACGCAGTATTTT
CASSIGGGTDTQYF